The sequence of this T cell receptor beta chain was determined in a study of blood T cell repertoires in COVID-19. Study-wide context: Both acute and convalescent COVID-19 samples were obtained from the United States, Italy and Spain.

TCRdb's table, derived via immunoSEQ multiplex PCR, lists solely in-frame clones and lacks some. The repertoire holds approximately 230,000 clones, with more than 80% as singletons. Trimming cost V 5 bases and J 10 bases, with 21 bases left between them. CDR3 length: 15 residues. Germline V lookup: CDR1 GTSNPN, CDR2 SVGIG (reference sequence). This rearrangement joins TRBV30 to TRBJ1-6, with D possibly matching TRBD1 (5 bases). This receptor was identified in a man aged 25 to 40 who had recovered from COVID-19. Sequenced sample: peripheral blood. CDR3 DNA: TGTGCCTGGGAAGACCATCCTCTCCGGGGGTCACCCCTCCACTTT. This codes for CAWEDHPLRGSPLHF. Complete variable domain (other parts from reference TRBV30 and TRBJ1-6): SQTIHQWPATLVQPVGSPLSLECTVEGTSNPNLYWYRQAAGRGLQLLFYSVGIGQISSEVPQNLSASRPQDRQFILSSKKLLLSDSGFYLCAWEDHPLRGSPLHFGNGTRLTVT.